This T cell receptor (beta chain) was sequenced in a study of regulatory T cells in long-lasting Graves disease (TCRdb year 2021). About the investigation overall: In the newly diagnosed Graves' disease group, patients had been taking antithyroid drugs for less than 3 months. The study was registered as a clinical trial and conducted in China. This study used TCR sequencing and RNA sequencing of peripheral blood to compare persistent Graves' disease patients against newly diagnosed Graves' disease patients. A total of some 35 samples underwent TCR sequencing: about 13 from persistent and roughly 20 from newly diagnosed Graves' disease patients. The paper's findings and limits, for the study overall: Persistent Graves' disease patients showed lower TCR Shannon entropy and fewer highly expanded clones than newly diagnosed patients, suggesting clonal expansion. Sequencing and analysis were limited to the TCR beta chain. Peripheral blood alone was examined, since thyroid tissue, which constituted the primary lesion, could not be accessed. The small sample size was acknowledged by the authors as a limitation that may reduce accuracy. More public clonotypes were shared among persistent patients (over 2,500) than among newly diagnosed patients (roughly 1,000).

The label giving this sample's time point can be read as: newly diagnosed GD, antithyroid drugs for less than 3 months. For both TCR sequencing and RNA sequencing, RNA was extracted from PBMCs using TRIzol. Graves' disease was diagnosed according to American Thyroid Association guidelines. Recruitment of patients was carried out at an endocrinology department in Xi'an, China. From each patient, approximately 10 milliliters of peripheral blood was collected into an EDTA anticoagulant tube. Ficoll Paque Plus density gradient separation was used to isolate PBMCs, and no additional T cell sorting was done. An Agilent 2100 Bioanalyzer and agarose gel were used to assess RNA quality, and a NanoDrop 2000 was used to measure RNA concentration. This clonotype was seen many times. Its specific antigen is unknown. It has no much larger one-base neighbor in the sample; base qualities were not kept. Libraries were made using multiplex PCR. The reads were generated on an Illumina HiSeq 4000. CDR3 regions were amplified by Arm-PCR with iRepertoire HTBI primers to construct TCR beta libraries. Gel purification was performed on PCR products prior to sequencing. The authors' pipeline ran thus. Gene usage analysis of CDR3 amino acid clonotypes used the 60 to 75 TRBV and around 13 TRBJ segments found across samples. Filtered high-quality paired reads were merged into contigs using COPE and FqMerger. BLAST was used to align contigs to IMGT TRBV, TRBD and TRBJ reference genes, with CDR3 defined following IMGT. Any clonotype with a frequency above 0.1% was counted as a highly expanded clone. Shannon entropy was used to measure repertoire diversity, and the Gini coefficient was used to measure V-J evenness. A clonotype found in more than one individual was treated as public. Using fastp at Q25 and MiXCR, TCRdb reprocessed the public reads and kept productive beta chains. Every CDR3 protein is listed once, alongside the most common genes and DNA of its rows. Clone size and V and J calls follow TCRdb, not the original study. The sample data list more than 450,000 distinct CDR3 sequences, and 12% of these were observed just once. The top ten clones comprise almost 9% of the sample.

These same records also appear under a second study, on T cells in Graves' hyperthyroidism and ophthalmopathy. The second study also describes: Graves' hyperthyroidism was defined as stable when no progression to ophthalmopathy occurred over 18 months of follow-up. Hyperthyroidism patients were newly diagnosed, with disease duration under 2 months, and aged 18 to 65 years. Patients with uncontrolled infections, other autoimmune diseases, pregnancy or lactation were excluded. Diagnoses were established on the basis of clinical symptoms, serum thyroxine and TRAb, thyroid ultrasound, and orbital computed tomography. For the first round of RT-PCR on the TCR CDR3, the HTBI primer set was used together with the Qiagen OneStep RT-PCR kit. Most expanded thyroid clonotypes (frequency above 0.001) were also detected in blood, a finding suggesting that blood repertoires may reflect thyroid immune responses. Ophthalmopathy was separated from stable hyperthyroidism by a 13 V-J signature model, with over 85% sensitivity and roughly 81% specificity obtained in cross-validation and 80%/75% obtained in testing. In validation, the model predicted progression to ophthalmopathy with around 71% sensitivity and approximately 78% specificity, a median of roughly seven months before onset. A discovery cohort of roughly 100 patients, about 44 with Graves' ophthalmopathy and about 60 with stable Graves' hyperthyroidism, was used to find distinguishing TCR V-J signatures. Whether ophthalmopathy could be predicted prospectively was tested in an independent validation cohort made up of 18 to 20 hyperthyroidism patients plus 17 patients who later progressed to ophthalmopathy. The 100 discovery patients were divided at random into training and test sets in a 7:3 ratio. In addition, the study compared T-cell repertoires in thyroid tissue and in blood from roughly 6 Graves' hyperthyroidism patients. After sampling, hyperthyroidism patients received methimazole starting at 30 mg daily, and ophthalmopathy patients received high-dose intravenous methylprednisolone. The libraries were constructed in a second round of multiplex PCR and then size-selected and purified. The libraries were sequenced on an Illumina HiSeq2000 using paired-end 100 bp reads. Raw data were processed with SOAPnuke, discarding reads with adapters, uncalled bases, mean Phred below 15, or no exact constant-primer or identifier match. COPE v1.2.5 was used to merge the high-quality paired reads, and each unique nucleotide sequence was defined as a clonotype. MiTCR v1.1 was used to align the clonotypes against IMGT TRBV, TRBD and TRBJ reference segments. The analysis included only V-J combinations with a frequency above 0.0001, which together covered 99% to 99.2% of the repertoires. A TCS score was defined as the ratio of F50 (clonal expansion) to E x V (chaos), with BLOSUM62-based TCRdist applied between CDR3 peptides within each V-J. Welch's t-statistics and random forest reduced 514 V-J features to 10 to 15, which were used in a naive Bayes classifier (R e1071). No statistical method was used to fix the sample size in advance, and group allocation was not hidden from the investigators. According to the paper, TCR Vbeta CDR3 sequencing was carried out on about 140 peripheral blood samples, which came from under 50 ophthalmopathy, 75 to 80 hyperthyroidism and some 17 progressor patients.

The sample in question was peripheral blood mononuclear cells (PBMCs), obtained at new diagnosis, from a patient treated with antithyroid drugs. The sequence derives from a woman between 25 and 40 years old with Graves disease. Donor details come from another sample of the same person, matched by shared clones.

The nucleotides read TGTGCCACCCGGACTAGCGGGAACACAGATACGCAGTATTTT. This encodes CATRTSGNTDTQYF. Recombination linked TRBV2 to TRBJ2-3; the junction holds 12 bases that match TRBD2. For this chain, trimming is 10 bases at the V end and 2 bases at the J end, and the number of junction bases without a gene match is 4. Looking up the germline V gene yields CDR1 SNHLY and CDR2 FYNNEI. The cysteine opens and the phenylalanine closes a CDR3 of 14 amino acids. Only the CDR3 region is kept as DNA, spanning 42 bases read in frame from base 1.